Listed here is a single TCR beta chain. Its antigen remains unknown. The CDR3 spans 18 residues. The junction had 13 bases not matched to a gene; V was cut back by 3 bases and J by 5 bases. Germline values: CDR1 DFQATT, CDR2 SNEGSKA (reference sequence). The data originate from a study of identical twins. The study, taken as a whole, reports: Without tracking the same donors, conclusions rested on cross-sectional statistical analysis.

Donors were all healthy Caucasians. Template switching created a universal primer site, and the cDNA included unique molecular identifiers. TCRdb analysed the 5' RACE reads with MiXCR anew, one entry per CDR3 protein. The sample holds approximately 590,000 distinct CDR3 sequences; over 8.5% are singletons and the top ten take 2.5% to 3.5%. These data were also filed under a second study, of yellow fever vaccine responses in identical twins. This second report adds: Reports say the vaccine T cell response in twins looked partly convergent and partly personalized.

Sequenced material: PBMCs. This rearrangement joins TRBV20-1 to TRBJ2-5; 15 positions match TRBD2. The TCR sequence derives from a woman younger than 30 in good health. CDR3 DNA: TGCAGTGCTAGGGACCGCTACGGGACTAGCGGGGGGATGGAGACCCAGTACTTC. It encodes CSARDRYGTSGGMETQYF.